One and the same sample provided the 17 T cell receptor beta chains below, sequenced in a study of blood T cell repertoires in COVID-19. Only in-frame clones appear in the TCRdb table, and some are missing; sequencing was by immunoSEQ multiplex PCR. The sample lists 95,000 to 150,000 clones, roughly three quarters occurring once. What was sequenced was peripheral blood. The receptors shown here come from a man aged 40-50 years with active or convalescent COVID-19.

The J gene is TRBJ2-3, the V gene TRBV6-6; D remains unclear. The V and J ends lost 8 bases and 8 bases respectively, with 11 bases between them. Germline CDR1 is MNHNY and CDR2 is SVGAGI (reference sequence). The CDR3 covers 11 residues. The DNA for the CDR3 is TGTGCCAGCTCCGGTGGTGGTACGCAGTATTTT. Translated: CASSGGGTQYF.

The chain combines TRBV7-2 with TRBJ2-7; maybe TRBD2 (7 bases). The germline gives CDR1 SGHTA, CDR2 FQGNSA. The V gene lost 5 bases and the J gene lost 2 bases, with 16 bases spanning the gap. This CDR3 has 15 residues. This chain's CDR3 is CASSPGGAGAYEQYF. CDR3 coding DNA: TGTGCCAGCAGCCCGGGGGGCGCCGGGGCCTACGAGCAGTACTTC.

This clone was counted at least ten times. The chain uses TRBV5-1 and TRBJ2-1, with D hard to call. From germline, CDR1 is SGHRS and CDR2 YFSETQ. V gave up 0 bases and J gave up 2 bases, with 6 bases separating them. This CDR3 region has 14 residues. In DNA form, the CDR3 reads TGCGCCAGCAGCTTGGTAGAACCCTACAATGAGCAGTTCTTC. Translated, it gives CASSLVEPYNEQFF.

Comment on this clone: Relative to the germline gene, one junction end is altered; a read error may explain this. The V and J genes are TRBV18 and TRBJ1-5; 7 nucleotides agree with TRBD1. From germline, CDR1 is KGHSH and CDR2 LQKENI. This CDR3 is built from 12 residues. CDR3 DNA: TGTGCCAGCTCACCTACACAGGGGCTCGGGTATTTT. Protein product: CASSPTQGLGYF.

This chain connects TRBV19 to TRBJ2-7; D perhaps matches TRBD1 (6 bases). Per the germline V gene, CDR1 is LNHDA and CDR2 is SQIVND (reference sequence). This CDR3 comprises 15 residues. V was clipped by 2 bases and J by 6 bases, with 17 bases between them. The CDR3 sequence: CASSIISAGAGEQYF. The CDR3 DNA is TGTGCCAGTAGTATAATAAGTGCAGGGGCTGGCGAGCAGTACTTC. The variable domain in full, with the rest retrieved from reference TRBV19 and TRBJ2-7, is DGGITQSPKYLFRKEGQNVTLSCEQNLNHDAMYWYRQDPGQGLRLIYYSQIVNDFQKGDIAEGYSVSREKKESFPLTVTSAQKNPTAFYLCASSIISAGAGEQYFGPGTRLTVT.

The J gene is TRBJ2-4, the V gene TRBV12-3 or TRBV12-4, with no clear D. V lost 3 bases, J lost 3 bases, and 3 bases lay in between. The CDR3 has 12 residues. This CDR3 reads CASSFNKNIQYF. Written as DNA, the CDR3 is TGTGCCAGCAGTTTCAACAAAAACATTCAGTACTTC.

This rearrangement joins TRBV21-1 to TRBJ2-1; the table's TRBD2 call for D was not verified on the DNA. TRBV21-1 is noted as a pseudogene. This CDR3 has 19 residues. CDR3 nucleotides: TGTGCCAGCAGCAAGGAGGGGACTATCAACTCGAGCTCCTACAATGAGCAGTTCTTC. As protein: CASSKEGTINSSSYNEQFF.

V is TRBV3-1 (or the pseudogene TRBV3-2) and J is TRBJ1-1, with a possible D match to TRBD1 (6 bases). Trimming took 4 bases from V and 7 from J, leaving 19 bases between them. In germline, CDR1 is LGHDT, CDR2 YNNKEL (reference sequence). The CDR3 contains 15 residues. CDR3 sequence (DNA): TGTGCCAGCAGCCGCGGTACACAGGGATATAGTGAAGCTTTCTTT. This translates into CASSRGTQGYSEAFF.

The chain couples TRBV25-1 to TRBJ2-7, with 8 bases matching TRBD2. Losses at the gene ends were 0 bases for V and 2 bases for J; bases not matched to a gene: 6. The germline V gene encodes CDR1 MGHDK and CDR2 SYGVNS. The length of the CDR3 is 16 residues. The CDR3 reads CASSEYGAGGPYEQYF. The CDR3 coding sequence is TGTGCCAGCAGTGAATACGGCGCGGGAGGTCCCTACGAGCAGTACTTC.

The chain uses TRBV28 and TRBJ1-1; D is uncertain. CDR1 is MDHEN, CDR2 SYDVKM, per germline. The CDR3 totals 14 residues. V was pared by 6 bases and J by 1 base, with 12 bases between. DNA of the CDR3: TGTGCCAGCAGCCTGCCGAGCGAGAACACTGAAGCTTTCTTT. It codes for CASSLPSENTEAFF.

The V gene is TRBV9, the J gene TRBJ1-3; the match to TRBD1 covers 8 bases. The V and J ends lost 4 bases and 1 base, in that order; junction bases with no gene match: 7. The CDR3 sequence is 16 residues long. The germline V gene has CDR1 SGDLS and CDR2 YYNGEE. The CDR3 here is CASSLLDRVSGNTIYF. As DNA, the CDR3 is TGTGCCAGCAGCCTACTGGACAGGGTATCTGGAAACACCATATATTTT.

The rearrangement joins TRBV2 to TRBJ2-7; 7 positions match TRBD2. Trimming at V came to 6 bases and at J to 6 bases, leaving 5 bases not matched to a gene. In germline, CDR1 is SNHLY, CDR2 FYNNEI. This CDR3 comprises 12 residues. CDR3 sequence (DNA): TGTGCCAGCAGGGGGGACTATGCCGAGCAGTACTTC. This codes for CASRGDYAEQYF.

The chain recombines TRBV6-5 with TRBJ2-7, with 13 bases matching TRBD2. The CDR3 spans 15 residues. The V gene end was trimmed by 5 bases and the J gene end by 3 bases; junction bases not matched to a gene: 4. Germline CDR1 reads MNHEY; CDR2 reads SVGAGI. CDR3 bases: TGTGCCAGCAGTCGGACTAGCGGGAGTTTCTACGAGCAGTACTTC. The encoded protein is CASSRTSGSFYEQYF.

This clone was counted ten times or more. This chain's CDR3 is CATSRDLLNTEAFF. The CDR3 DNA sequence: TGTGCCACCAGCAGAGATCTCCTGAACACTGAAGCTTTCTTT. This chain joins TRBV15 and TRBJ1-1; D is unresolved. V was cut by 0 bases and J by 0 bases, with 5 bases left in between. This CDR3 comprises 14 residues. Germline assignment: CDR1 LNHNV and CDR2 YYDKDF (reference sequence). The full variable domain, in which reference TRBV15 and TRBJ1-1 provide the parts outside the CDR3, is DAMVIQNPRYQVTQFGKPVTLSCSQTLNHNVMYWYQQKSSQAPKLLFHYYDKDFNNEADTPDNFQSRRPNTSFCFLDIRSPGLGDTAMYLCATSRDLLNTEAFFGQGTRLTVV.

The rearrangement uses TRBV19 and TRBJ1-2, with D maybe TRBD1 (5 bases). The CDR3 sequence is 15 residues long. CDR1 is LNHDA and CDR2 is SQIVND in the germline V gene (reference sequence). Trimming cost V 4 bases and J 8 bases, with 20 bases left between them. CDR3 sequence reads: CASSTPGGVLGGYTF. The CDR3 region has the DNA TGTGCCAGTAGTACCCCCGGGGGGGTTCTCGGGGGCTACACCTTC.

This chain connects TRBV6-5 to TRBJ2-2; 7 bases agree with TRBD2. The V gene's germline CDR1 is MNHEY and CDR2 SVGAGI. The CDR3 spans 15 residues. V dropped 8 bases and J dropped 0; count of bases not matched to a gene: 6. The CDR3 here is CASCTAGTNTGELFF. CDR3 nucleotide sequence: TGTGCCAGCTGTACAGCGGGGACGAACACCGGGGAGCTGTTTTTT.

V and J are TRBV18 and TRBJ1-1; no firm D call. This CDR3 is 14 amino acids long. V gave up 2 bases and J gave up 0 bases, with 7 bases separating them. The germline CDR1 and CDR2 sequences are KGHSH and LQKENI. In nucleotides, the CDR3 is TGTGCCAGCTCACCAACAGACCTGAACACTGAAGCTTTCTTT. This codes for CASSPTDLNTEAFF.